Listed here are 8 T cell receptor beta chains from one sample, sequenced in a study of human T cells and chemical hapten exposure. Noted time point: patch test 2, 6 weeks after DPC sensitization. Treatment described: therapeutic diphenylcyclopropenone sensitization with weekly scalp DPC. One entry per CDR3 protein, called by TCRdb with MiXCR from the RACE reads. This table holds roughly 380,000 distinct CDR3 sequences, roughly 6% found once. The material was whole blood, obtained in connection with sensitization to the hapten diphenylcyclopropenone (DPC). The receptors were gathered from a woman between 18 and 29 years old with alopecia areata. Some clones in this sample may be carry-over from other donors' samples.

This clonotype appeared many times. The V gene is TRBV5-5, the J gene TRBJ1-4; the D gene is possibly TRBD1 (5 bases). The CDR3 spans 13 residues. The germline V and J ends were trimmed by 3 bases and 8 bases, with 11 bases remaining between them. CDR1 is SGHKS, CDR2 YYEKEE, per germline (reference sequence). CDR3 nucleotide sequence: TGTGCCAGCAGCTCCCCAGGGAGGGAAAAACTGTTTTTT. Amino acids: CASSSPGREKLFF.

The chain joins TRBV2 to TRBJ2-5; either TRBD1 or TRBD2 may supply D (7 bases each). CDR1 and CDR2 (germline): SNHLY, FYNNEI. V lost 6 bases and J 1 base, leaving 12 bases between the germline ends. The CDR3 consists of 14 residues. The CDR3 DNA sequence: TGTGCCAGCAGGGGGGGGACAGCCCAAGAGACCCAGTACTTC. Its translation: CASRGGTAQETQYF.

This clonotype has only a few counts. CDR3 loop: CASSLGLIYTQYF. Written as DNA, the CDR3 is TGTGCCAGCAGCTTGGGACTGATCTATACGCAGTATTTT. This chain links TRBV11-2 with TRBJ2-3; TRBD2 might be the D (6 bases). V lost 3 bases and J 7 bases, leaving 11 bases between the germline ends. The CDR3 sequence is 13 residues long. The germline V gene has CDR1 SGHAT and CDR2 FQNNGV.

J is TRBJ1-1 and V is TRBV7-3; 7 bases agree with TRBD1. V lost 2 bases and J lost 0; bases outside the gene matches: 3. CDR1 and CDR2 (germline): SGHTA, FQGTGA. This CDR3 is 15 amino acids long. DNA of the CDR3: TGTGCCAGCAGCTTAGGCGGGACAGTGAACACTGAAGCTTTCTTT. Translation: CASSLGGTVNTEAFF.

This rearrangement joins TRBV2 to TRBJ1-1, with D possibly being TRBD1 (5 bases). Looked up from germline, CDR1 is SNHLY and CDR2 is FYNNEI. V was cut by 8 bases and J by 3 bases, with 13 bases left in between. The CDR3 has 13 residues. CDR3 DNA sequence: TGTGCCAGCGGGAGGCTGGGGGACACTGAAGCTTTCTTT. Amino acid sequence: CASGRLGDTEAFF.

Ten or more counts support this clonotype. This CDR3 reads CASMPRGQNYGYTF. The CDR3 region has the DNA TGTGCCAGCATGCCCCGGGGACAGAACTATGGCTACACCTTC. V usage is TRBV6-5 and J usage is TRBJ1-2, with 7 bases aligning to TRBD1. The V gene end was trimmed by 7 bases and the J gene end by 2 bases; junction bases not matched to a gene: 7. Germline CDR1 is MNHEY and CDR2 is SVGAGI. This CDR3 has 14 residues.

In its sample, this clonotype was seen a few times. This chain joins TRBV7-9 and TRBJ2-3; the match to TRBD2 covers 7 bases. The CDR3 extends over 16 amino acids. CDR1 is SEHNR and CDR2 is FQNEAQ in the germline V gene (reference sequence). V lost 3 bases, J lost 2 bases, and 8 bases stayed unmatched. Here the CDR3 DNA reads TGTGCCAGCAGCTTCGAGGGACTACAAATCACAGATACGCAGTATTTT. This codes for CASSFEGLQITDTQYF.

This clonotype has at least ten counts. This chain links TRBV5-4 with TRBJ2-7, with 7 bases matching TRBD2. Germline-derived CDR1 and CDR2 are SGHNT and YYREEE (reference sequence). Trimming at V came to 4 bases and at J to 3 bases, leaving 13 bases not matched to a gene. CDR3 length equals 16 residues. This chain's CDR3 is CASSVGGTGSVYEQYF. The CDR3 DNA reads as TGTGCCAGCAGCGTGGGGGGGACGGGATCAGTCTACGAGCAGTACTTC.